This T cell receptor beta chain was retrieved from a study of blood T cells in healthy people across ages. This CDR3 is 15 amino acids long. Trimming removed 2 bases from V and 6 bases from J; junction bases left unmatched: 7. Germline-derived CDR1 and CDR2 are DFQATT and SNEGSKA (reference sequence). Then a second PCR, running roughly 7 to 11 cycles, was carried out with a sample-barcoded 5' primer and a J-beta primer mix. The study obtained at least 3 million CDR3-containing paired-end reads from every sample. A single record per CDR3 protein comes from TCRdb applying MiXCR to the 5' RACE reads. The sample yields hundreds of thousands of distinct CDR3 sequences, around three fifths seen once. The draw of peripheral blood yielded approximately 11 milliliters from each donor.

V is TRBV20-1 and J is TRBJ2-2; 9 nucleotides match TRBD2. Sequencing used blood. This receptor was obtained from a middle-aged man in good health. CDR3 sequence (DNA): TGCAGTGCTAGACCTAGCGGGATTGTTTCCGGGGAGCTGTTTTTT. This gives the protein CSARPSGIVSGELFF.